The present TCR beta chain was sequenced within a study of cytomegalovirus exposure and HLA in healthy donors (dated by TCRdb to the late 2010s). Study-wide context: In an earlier analysis of under 750 of the donors, 250 to 350 Gb of sequence data and approximately 120 million unique TCR beta sequences from some 170 million T cells were reported. An early release covering more than 500 HLA-typed donors comprised about 320 gigabases of sequencing data and around 80 million unique TCR sequences. Among the roughly 400 genotyped donors, around 79% belonged to the genetic ancestry cluster associated with self-reported Caucasian donors. The study aimed to test whether cataloging public T cell receptors could reveal signatures of past pathogen exposure. The study used immunosequencing to profile the T cell repertoires of hundreds of subjects and linked those repertoires to cytomegalovirus serostatus. Besides the first cohort of 500 to 700 subjects, a separate validation cohort made up of roughly 130 different subjects was used. High-throughput TCR immunosequencing, statistical association of individual TCRs with disease status, and machine learning were combined to predict cytomegalovirus infection status. A later analysis re-analyzed previously published TCR beta repertoires from several hundred donors and added high-resolution HLA genotyping to study TCR occurrence patterns. Rather than drawing on any new phenotypic data, the later analysis identified candidate immune exposures from TCR beta sequences and the way those sequences occurred across donors. An earlier analysis of some 500 of the donors applied high-throughput TCR beta sequencing to assess whether each TCR beta V gene segment acted as functional or pseudogenic. Alongside the repertoire data, information on donor age, sex, ethnicity and CMV serostatus was compiled. A later genetic analysis took genome-wide SNP genotypes for about three fifths of the roughly 700 donors and used that subset as a discovery cohort. Every discovery cohort repertoire had been produced on one sequencing platform. Both class I and class II loci were covered by HLA typing, at four-digit resolution. The number of donors typed differed by locus, with roughly 620-630 for A, B, C, DRB1 and DQB1, more than 500 for DQA1, 600 to 610 for DPA1, and under 490 for DPB1. Because of strong linkage in the cohort, 4 to 6 DR-DQ haplotypes were treated as single units for association and clustering. Among about 360 genotyped donors of the cohort, an average of approximately 240,000 unique TCR beta nucleotide sequences were sequenced per donor, roughly 20% of them non-productive.

The cohort comprised some 700 healthy bone marrow donors. Cohort members were all nominally healthy when sampled, although unrecorded immune exposures were likely present. The donor was CMV seronegative and was included in the group of a few hundred seronegative cohort members. Each donor provided a peripheral blood sample, and peripheral blood mononuclear cells were used for TCR beta sequencing. Genomic DNA extraction from the blood cell samples was performed with the Qiagen DNeasy Blood Extraction Kit. Library preparation employed the immunoSEQ multiplex PCR assay. A mixture of 60 forward primers for TCR Vbeta segments and 13 reverse primers for TCR Jbeta segments was used in the multiplex PCR. The CDR3 region of rearranged TCR beta genes was amplified from genomic DNA by a multiplex PCR assay. The Illumina HiSeq System was used to sequence the amplified TCR beta libraries as 87-base-pair reads. The original pipeline was this. A later analysis tallied 80 million to 95 million unique TCR beta chains across the 600 to 700 repertoires, and 10 million to 11 million of those chains were shared by two or more donors. A nearest-neighbor algorithm error-corrected the raw reads and collapsed the reads into unique sequences, merging closely related sequences to remove PCR and sequencing errors. To assign V, D and J gene segments, CDR3 sequences were aligned to IMGT reference sequences. For a sequence to be retained, a match of at least six nucleotides to both a V gene segment and a J gene segment was required. Rearrangements were called productive when the CDR3 lacked stop codons and stayed in frame with V and J; all others were non-productive. Following IMGT convention, CDR3 was defined as the stretch from the second conserved V-encoded cysteine up to the conserved J-encoded phenylalanine. The earlier analysis of 500 to 750 of the donors excluded any sequence lacking an unambiguous match to a single V gene segment. An earlier analysis of 587 of the donors called V segments functional above 56.7% productive rearrangements and segregating when the between-donor standard deviation exceeded 5%. A statistical classification framework was built to diagnose cytomegalovirus status from the catalog of TCR beta chain sequences. In a later analysis, TCR nucleotide sequences were compared against IMGT/GENE-DB human TR gene sequences so that V and J genes could be assigned. The TCRdist pipeline was used in a later analysis to assign CDR3 sequences and most-parsimonious VDJ recombination scenarios. In a later analysis, each TCR beta chain was defined by its CDR3 amino acid sequence together with its V-gene family, and reads without a unique V-gene family were excluded. A later analysis removed 550 to 650 highly shared, low-generation-probability nucleotide sequences to deal with suspected cross-contamination and a sequencing artifact. For each public chain, a later analysis derived a clonal expansion index from normalized ranks of inferred template counts within each repertoire. Generation probabilities in a later analysis came from a VDJ recombination model fitted to out-of-frame rearrangements, and those results were checked against IGoR. In a later analysis, TCR-TCR, TCR-HLA and TCR-CMV co-occurrence was scored with hypergeometric tests, and a repertoire-size bias correction was applied to TCR pairs. A later analysis estimated false discovery rates by permuting HLA or CMV assignments 20 times. In a later analysis, co-occurring TCRs were grouped with DBSCAN, and TCRdist sequence similarity was added when clustering was performed within HLA-allele-positive subsets. Repertoires with fewer than 30,000 or more than 120,000 public chains, plus five repertoires with anomalous nucleotide sharing, were excluded from co-occurrence clustering. TCRdb holds this immuneACCESS table with in-frame rearrangements only. Some clones are missing; in checked studies, unresolved V genes explain under half, and the rest has no known cause. The V and J calls and the clone size are those of that table, but D and trimming were determined from the DNA. The sample table contains roughly 170,000 clones; only one count was recorded for 80% of them. 1.3% of the sample lies in the top ten.

This clone has just a few counts. Its binding antigen is unknown. Per-base quality was not reported, and no clone a single base away is much larger than it. The research as a whole found: Because counts were too low, about 18 rarely observed V segments, including chromosome 9 orphons, were left out of the earlier analysis of some 600 of the donors. At a false discovery rate of 0.05, a later analysis linked 16,000 or so TCR beta sequences to specific HLA alleles. Most TCR sequences were seen in very few donors, while some public TCRs were found in many individuals. A later genetic analysis reported fewer N-insertions in productive TCRs among donors in an Asian-associated ancestry cluster than the roughly 700-donor mean. When HLA alleles, especially DR and DQ, strongly co-occurred, TCR associations were difficult to assign to individual alleles. In the study, about 150 TCR beta chains were listed as associated with cytomegalovirus. The cohort was sequenced for TCR beta chains only, and without alpha or paired-chain data the features that could be detected were limited. Several of the top co-occurrence clusters appeared to be linked to parvovirus B19, influenza, CMV and Epstein-Barr virus, according to a later analysis. A group of highly shared sequence variants was considered likely to be a technical artifact of the sequencing pipeline. A further reported finding was that TCR beta sequences accurately predicted the HLA-A and HLA-B alleles for most subjects in the first cohort. The presence/absence analyses assumed that sequencing depth was roughly uniform across donors, and that assumption may not be true. Because HLA typing was unavailable for some donors at each locus, only the typed subset was used in association tests. Immune exposure information for the cohort was limited to CMV serostatus. In a later analysis, HLA-associated TCR beta chains showed more clonal expansion and lower generation probabilities than non-associated chains that were equally common. A few of the identified cytomegalovirus-associated TCR beta chains were confirmed in vitro to be specific for cytomegalovirus antigens. A later analysis found that most CMV-associated TCR beta chains appeared HLA-restricted, with HLA associations seemingly driven largely by CMV exposure. The authors suggested that the approach could potentially be extended to other disease states and immunological phenotypes. The classifier was reported to diagnose cytomegalovirus status with high specificity and sensitivity in both the original and validation cohorts. In a later analysis, the rate of TCR association differed among HLA loci, with DRB1 alleles having the most associated TCRs and HLA-C alleles having the fewest. V-gene and J-gene trimming of TCR beta chains was associated with a missense DCLRE1C variant in a later genetic analysis, and the association was replicated in an independent cohort. In an earlier analysis of some 540 of the donors, most TCR beta V segments appeared in productive rearrangements about 90% or about 30% of the time, broadly matching IMGT annotations. Linkage disequilibrium might explain the correlated functional status among segregating V segments, but an unknown experimental factor could not be ruled out.

The sequence was collected from a man aged 25-40 years in good health and CMV-seronegative. Input material: PBMCs.

The nucleotides read TGCGCCAGCGGGACCCAGGGGGCATTGGGGGGTGAGCAGTACTTC. This yields the protein CASGTQGALGGEQYF. This chain is built from TRBV5-1 and TRBJ2-7; TRBD1 lines up with 8 middle nucleotides. Germline trimming: 7 bases from V, 7 bases from J; junction bases outside gene matches: 16. The CDR3, from cysteine to phenylalanine, totals 15 residues. The read is trimmed to its CDR3 DNA, 45 bases read in frame from base 1. From a lookup of the germline V gene, CDR1 and CDR2 are SGHRS and YFSETQ. Outside the CDR3, residues come from the reference TRBV5-1 and TRBJ2-7 proteins, so the full variable domain is: KAGVTQTPRYLIKTRGQQVTLSCSPISGHRSVSWYQQTPGQGLQFLFEYFSETQRNKGNFPGRFSGRQFSNSRSEMNVSTLELGDSALYLCASGTQGALGGEQYFGPGTRLTVT.